These 14 T cell receptor beta chains came from one sample sequenced in a study of shared clonotypes between healthy human individuals. Profiling relied on immunoSEQ multiplex PCR, and the TCRdb table lists in-frame clones only, not all of them. The sample lists about 2.3 million clones; approximately 95% were seen once. Sequencing used naive CD4+ T cells from PBMCs. The sample's subset: CD45RA+ positively selected. The source is a man younger than 30 in good health. Some clones in this sample may be carry-over from other donors' samples.

V is TRBV27 and J is TRBJ2-3, with D hard to call. The CDR3 loop spans 15 amino acids. V shed 4 bases and J shed 0 bases, with 11 bases lying between them. In germline, CDR1 is MNHEY, CDR2 SMNVEV (reference sequence). CDR3 region: CASSWARSSTDTQYF. DNA for the CDR3: TGTGCCAGCAGTTGGGCGCGGAGTAGCACAGATACGCAGTATTTT.

J is TRBJ2-2 and V is TRBV7-9; either TRBD1 or TRBD2 may supply D (5 bases each). V was shortened by 5 bases and J by 7 bases, with 8 bases between the two germline ends. CDR3 length equals 12 residues. Germline V gives CDR1 SEHNR, CDR2 FQNEAQ (reference sequence). CDR3 protein: CASSKGSGELFF. The CDR3 DNA is TGTGCCAGCAGCAAGGGGAGCGGGGAGCTGTTTTTT.

V gene TRBV18 combines with J gene TRBJ2-5; 11 positions match TRBD2. V gave up 3 bases and J gave up 3 bases; unmatched junction bases: 6. The CDR3 loop spans 16 amino acids. The germline CDR1 and CDR2 sequences are KGHSH and LQKENI. CDR3 amino acids: CASSPQGLAVKETQYF. CDR3 sequence (DNA): TGTGCCAGCTCACCTCAGGGACTAGCGGTTAAAGAGACCCAGTACTTC.

The chain employs TRBV9 and TRBJ2-2, with TRBD1 as a possible D gene (5 bases). The CDR3 consists of 16 residues. Germline CDR1 reads SGDLS; CDR2 reads YYNGEE. V lost 0 bases, J lost 6 bases, and 15 bases lay in between. CDR3 amino acids: CASSVGRALLAGELFF. The CDR3 bases are TGTGCCAGCAGCGTAGGCAGGGCGCTCTTGGCCGGGGAGCTGTTTTTT.

The J gene is TRBJ1-6, the V gene TRBV4-1, with 8 bases that match TRBD1. With V trimmed by 0 bases and J by 8 bases, 12 bases remained unmatched. Germline V gene data show CDR1 as MGHRA and CDR2 as YSYEKL. CDR3 size: 18 residues. The chain's CDR3 is CASSQDQRGPGGYSPLHF. DNA of the CDR3: TGCGCCAGCAGCCAAGATCAACGAGGACCAGGGGGCTATTCACCCCTCCACTTT.

The genes are TRBV5-4 and TRBJ1-5; 8 nucleotides match TRBD1. The CDR3 runs 15 residues. Germline V CDR1 and CDR2: SGHNT, YYREEE (reference sequence). With 3 bases clipped from V and 7 bases from J, the junction kept 9 bases outside the gene matches. CDR3 coding DNA: TGTGCCAGCAGCTCGGACAGGGAGGGAGGGCAGCCCCAGCATTTT. Protein: CASSSDREGGQPQHF. The full variable domain, its missing parts supplied by reference TRBV5-4 and TRBJ1-5, is ETGVTQSPTHLIKTRGQQVTLRCSSQSGHNTVSWYQQALGQGPQFIFQYYREEENGRGNFPPRFSGLQFPNYSSELNVNALELDDSALYLCASSSDREGGQPQHFGDGTRLSIL.

The chain has TRBV7-2 and TRBJ2-2; D is tentatively TRBD1 or TRBD2 (5 bases each). V was clipped by 3 bases and J by 0 bases, with 8 bases between them. Germline CDR1 reads SGHTA; CDR2 reads FQGNSA. This CDR3 is built from 15 residues. The chain's CDR3 is CASSLGDANTGELFF. In nucleotides, the CDR3 is TGTGCCAGCAGCTTGGGGGACGCGAACACCGGGGAGCTGTTTTTT. The variable domain in full, with the rest retrieved from reference TRBV7-2 and TRBJ2-2, is GAGVSQSPSNKVTEKGKDVELRCDPISGHTALYWYRQSLGQGLEFLIYFQGNSAPDKSGLPSDRFSAERTGGSVSTLTIQRTQQEDSAVYLCASSLGDANTGELFFGEGSRLTVL.

Turning to this clone: Other nucleotide sequences from this sample produce the same CDR3. J is TRBJ2-7 and V is TRBV10-3; D is undetermined. This CDR3 spans 12 amino acids. Germline V lookup: CDR1 ENHRY, CDR2 SYGVKD. V gave up 3 bases and J gave up 0 bases, with 3 bases separating them. Here the CDR3 DNA reads TGTGCCATCAGTGATAGCTCCTACGAGCAGTACTTC. Its protein product is CAISDSSYEQYF.

V is TRBV9 and J is TRBJ2-7, with 9 bases fitting TRBD2. Germline lookup yields CDR1 SGDLS and CDR2 YYNGEE. The CDR3 contains 16 residues. Losses at the gene ends were 2 bases for V and 0 bases for J; bases not matched to a gene: 6. The CDR3 here is CASSVEAGGSSYEQYF. The CDR3 DNA is TGTGCCAGCAGCGTTGAAGCGGGAGGTAGCTCCTACGAGCAGTACTTC.

This chain joins TRBV27 and TRBJ2-1; 12 bases fit TRBD2. J lost 7 bases, V lost 2 bases, and 9 bases had no gene match. CDR1 MNHEY and CDR2 SMNVEV come from the germline V gene (reference sequence). The CDR3 consists of 17 residues. CDR3 sequence (DNA): TGTGCCAGCAGTTTAAGACTAGCGGGAGTAAATGAGAATGAGCAGTTCTTC. It codes for CASSLRLAGVNENEQFF.

The V and J genes are TRBV5-6 and TRBJ2-6; tentative D call: TRBD1 (5 bases). V dropped 0 bases and J dropped 4 bases, with 11 bases sitting between them. This CDR3 contains 16 residues. CDR1 is SGHDT and CDR2 is YYEEEE in the germline V gene. CDR3: CASSLVAGPGANVLTF. The CDR3 coding sequence is TGTGCCAGCAGCTTGGTGGCAGGGCCCGGGGCCAACGTCCTGACTTTC.

The chain carries TRBV7-9 and TRBJ2-3, with 11 bases matching TRBD2. The CDR3 spans 16 residues. The V gene's germline CDR1 is SEHNR and CDR2 FQNEAQ (reference sequence). V shed 8 bases, J shed 3 bases, and the junction held 10 bases outside the gene matches. This chain's CDR3 is CASVRVAGGYTDTQYF. CDR3 bases: TGTGCCAGCGTCCGTGTAGCGGGAGGGTATACAGATACGCAGTATTTT.

CDR3 DNA: TGTGCCAGCTTAGCGGGAGGTCCTTCTGAGCAGTACTTC. Translating it yields CASLAGGPSEQYF. The chain recombines TRBV2 with TRBJ2-7, with 10 bases matching TRBD2. Unmatched junction bases numbered 8, after V lost 8 bases and J lost 7 bases. CDR1 is SNHLY and CDR2 is FYNNEI in the germline V gene. The CDR3 extends over 13 amino acids.

The chain joins TRBV20-1 to TRBJ2-4; unclear D gene. Germline CDR1 and CDR2: DFQATT and SNEGSKA (reference sequence). Deletions cut 8 bases from V and 6 bases from J, with 8 bases between. The length of the CDR3 is 10 residues. The CDR3, as DNA: TGCAGTACGTCTCGAAACATTCAGTACTTC. Amino acids: CSTSRNIQYF.